Below, 31 T cell receptor beta chains from the same sample are listed, as sequenced in a study of tumor-infiltrating lymphocytes in primary liver carcinoma. Germline DNA was also extracted, and blood RNA derived from unsorted whole blood. From approximately 450 ng total RNA, TCR beta cDNA was generated with a primer in the constant region. Library construction for TCR beta comprised three nested multiplex PCR rounds performed with slightly modified ARM-PCR. Two initial PCR rounds of around 9 cycles each paired TRBV1-TRBV30 forward primers with a C-beta reverse primer. In TCRdb, the multiplex PCR reads were re-called with MiXCR into one record per CDR3 protein. The sample holds about 180,000 distinct CDR3 sequences, about 60% seen once. Sequencing input: peripheral blood. These receptors were taken from a man aged 35 to 55 with primary liver carcinoma and hepatitis B virus infection.

The chain employs TRBV6-5 and TRBJ2-3; tentatively, D is TRBD2 (5 bases). The CDR3 runs 16 residues. From germline, CDR1 is MNHEY and CDR2 SVGAGI. Trimming removed 2 bases from V and 2 bases from J, with 14 bases in between. DNA for the CDR3: TGTGCCAGCAGTTACCGCTCAGGACTCGCCACAGATACGCAGTATTTT. Encoded protein: CASSYRSGLATDTQYF.

About this clonotype: A much larger clonotype is one base distant, so this may be a read error. This rearrangement joins TRBV29-1 to TRBJ2-1, with 11 positions matching TRBD2. Germline lookup yields CDR1 SQVTM and CDR2 ANQGSEA. The CDR3 sequence is 14 residues long. The CDR3 nucleotides read TGCAGCGTTTCCTCCGGGACTAGCGGCAATGAGCGGTTCTTC. Its translation: CSVSSGTSGNERFF.

The gene calls are TRBV6-2 or TRBV6-3 and TRBJ1-2, with TRBD1 matching over 7 bases. Unmatched junction bases numbered 11, after V lost 4 bases and J lost 3 bases. Per the germline V gene, CDR1 is MNHEY and CDR2 is SVGEGT. This CDR3 comprises 16 residues. The CDR3: CASSFSSQGDDYGYTF. The DNA of the CDR3 is TGTGCCAGCAGTTTCTCGAGTCAGGGGGACGACTATGGCTACACCTTC.

The J gene is TRBJ2-7, the V gene TRBV29-1, with 11 bases identical to TRBD1. With V trimmed by 6 bases and J by 6 bases, 10 bases remained unmatched. CDR1 SQVTM and CDR2 ANQGSEA come from the germline V gene. This CDR3 comprises 14 residues. The CDR3: CSVRTGGGSPEQYF. The DNA for the CDR3 is TGCAGCGTCCGGACAGGGGGCGGCTCCCCCGAGCAGTACTTC.

This clonotype was recorded at least ten times. The V gene is TRBV11-2, the J gene TRBJ1-5, with D possibly being TRBD1 (6 bases). Germline V gene lookup returns CDR1 SGHAT and CDR2 FQNNGV. Trimming took 1 base from V and 8 from J, leaving 18 bases between them. The CDR3 length is 16 residues. CDR3 nucleotide sequence: TGTGCCAGCAGCTTAGGTCAGGGACACTTCGAAAAGCCCCAGCATTTT. Protein: CASSLGQGHFEKPQHF.

V is TRBV4-1 and J is TRBJ2-7; 8 nucleotides match TRBD2. CDR1 and CDR2 from the germline V gene are MGHRA and YSYEKL. This CDR3 has 14 amino acids. V trimming: 6 bases; J trimming: 4 bases; junction bases outside the gene matches: 8. The CDR3 protein is CASSYGRVLYEQYF. The CDR3 DNA reads TGCGCCAGCAGTTACGGGAGGGTCTTATACGAGCAGTACTTC.

Notes on this clonotype: Compared with germline, one end of the junction differs, possibly owing to a read error. The J gene is TRBJ2-7, the V gene TRBV30; 7 nucleotides line up with TRBD1. The germline V gene has CDR1 GTSNPN and CDR2 SVGIG (reference sequence). The CDR3 consists of 13 residues. The CDR3 coding sequence is TGTGCCTGGAGTTACAGGGGCAACTACGGGCAGTACTTC. The encoded protein is CAWSYRGNYGQYF.

In regard to this clonotype: Compared with germline, one end of the junction differs, possibly owing to a read error. The V call is TRBV11-2, the J call TRBJ2-7; D is undetermined. The CDR3 has 14 amino acids. Germline V lookup: CDR1 SGHAT, CDR2 FQNNGV. The CDR3: CASSLGELFYEQYF. The CDR3 coding sequence is TGTGCCAGCAGCTTAGGGGAACTATTCTACGAGCAGTATTTC.

There are a few counts of this clonotype. The chain carries TRBV7-9 and TRBJ2-5, with D perhaps TRBD2 (5 bases). CDR1 is SEHNR and CDR2 is FQNEAQ in the germline V gene (reference sequence). V was cut by 6 bases and J by 4 bases, with 9 bases left in between. This CDR3 contains 12 residues. CDR3 sequence: CASRGSGETQYF. CDR3 nucleotides: TGTGCCAGCAGGGGGAGTGGAGAGACCCAGTACTTC. Variable domain in full (rest from reference TRBV7-9 and TRBJ2-5): DTGVSQNPRHKITKRGQNVTFRCDPISEHNRLYWYRQTLGQGPEFLTYFQNEAQLEKSRLLSDRFSAERPKGSFSTLEIQRTEQGDSAMYLCASRGSGETQYFGPGTRLLVL.

The chain links TRBV6-1 to TRBJ2-5, with TRBD1 identical over 8 bases. CDR3 length equals 15 residues. In germline, CDR1 is MNHNS, CDR2 SASEGT. V shed 6 bases, J shed 1 base, and the junction held 7 bases outside the gene matches. The CDR3 nucleotides read TGTGCCAGCAGCGCTCAGGGGGCAGGCCAAGAGACCCAGTACTTC. This translates into CASSAQGAGQETQYF.

Remarks on this clonotype: The germline gene is not matched at one end of the junction; a read error may be the cause. The genes are TRBV11-2 and TRBJ2-4; no reliable D call. The CDR3 totals 15 residues. The germline V gene has CDR1 SGHAT and CDR2 FQNNGV. The DNA of the CDR3 is TGTGCCGGCAGCTTAGAAGTCGGGTTGGAAAACATTCACTACTTC. This gives the protein CAGSLEVGLENIHYF. Together with reference TRBV11-2 and TRBJ2-4, the CDR3 gives the full variable domain: EAGVAQSPRYKIIEKRQSVAFWCNPISGHATLYWYQQILGQGPKLLIQFQNNGVVDDSQLPKDRFSAERLKGVDSTLKIQPAKLEDSAVYLCAGSLEVGLENIHYFGAGTRLSVL.

Worth noting for this clonotype: The conserved phenylalanine or tryptophan is not found at the CDR3 terminus, so this likely reflects a read error. Because the CDR3's place on the DNA is in doubt, the DNA is left out and the CDR3 is given as listed by TCRdb. CDR3 loop: CASRPRGKEIRSIL. V is TRBV2 and J is TRBJ2-3; TRBD1 was called by the table and not checked on the DNA. The germline V gene has CDR1 SNHLY and CDR2 FYNNEI. With termini counted, the CDR3 has 14 amino acids.

The genes are TRBV4-2 and TRBJ2-3; D possibly uses TRBD1 or TRBD2 (5 bases each). The germline gives CDR1 LGHNA, CDR2 YNFKEQ. Trimming pared 3 bases from V and 6 bases from J, leaving 16 bases between. The CDR3 spans 15 residues. The CDR3 loop is CASSQRAAGLDTQYF. DNA of the CDR3: TGTGCCAGCAGCCAGAGGGCGGCAGGGCTCGATACGCAGTATTTT.

This clonotype was counted a few times. The J gene is TRBJ2-1, the V gene TRBV6-2 or TRBV6-3; D gene unclear. This CDR3 region has 11 residues. Deletions cut 2 bases from V and 6 bases from J, with 2 bases between. Per the germline V gene, CDR1 is MNHEY and CDR2 is SVGEGT. The DNA of the CDR3 is TGTGCCAGCAGTTACATCAATGAGCAGTTCTTC. It translates to CASSYINEQFF.

CDR3 sequence: CSAGTGGHHGYTF. For the CDR3, the DNA is TGCAGCGCCGGAACAGGGGGGCACCATGGCTACACCTTC. The gene calls are TRBV29-1 and TRBJ1-2, with 8 positions matching TRBD1. This CDR3 contains 13 residues. Germline V lookup: CDR1 SQVTM, CDR2 ANQGSEA. V was clipped by 7 bases and J by 6 bases; unmatched bases: 10.

As regards this clonotype: The junction does not match germline at one end; this may be a read error. The chain recombines TRBV11-2 with TRBJ2-2, with TRBD1 as a possible D gene (5 bases). Germline CDR1 and CDR2: SGHAT and FQNNGV. CDR3 length: 14 amino acids. CDR3 coding DNA: TGTGCCAGCAGCCTACATACGGACACTGGGGAGCTGTTTTTT. Its protein product is CASSLHTDTGELFF.

Points on this clonotype: No conserved phenylalanine or tryptophan is present at the end of the CDR3, so a read error is the likely explanation. The chain links TRBV29-1 to TRBJ2-5; TRBD2 agrees at 7 bases. This CDR3 comprises 12 residues. V shed 4 bases and J 4 bases; nucleotides not matched to a gene: 3. Germline values: CDR1 SQVTM, CDR2 ANQGSEA. The CDR3 DNA follows: TGCAGCGTTGCGCGGGGGATAGAGACCCAGTACTTA. Encoded protein: CSVARGIETQYL.

Of note for this clonotype: Without the conserved terminal phenylalanine or tryptophan, this CDR3 likely stems from a read error. In DNA, the CDR3 is TGTGCCAGCAGCTTACACTATGAGCAGTTCCTC. It codes for CASSLHYEQFL. The chain carries TRBV11-2 and TRBJ2-1; the D is unclear. The germline CDR1 and CDR2 sequences are SGHAT and FQNNGV. The CDR3 runs 11 residues. Trimming stripped 2 bases from V and 8 bases from J, with 4 bases between.

For this clonotype: A much bigger clone sits one base away, suggesting this may be a read error. The rearrangement uses TRBV11-2 and TRBJ2-1, with 12 bases that match TRBD2. From germline, CDR1 is SGHAT and CDR2 FQNNGV. This CDR3 has 14 amino acids. The CDR3 loop reads CASSSSGRGNERFF. DNA of the CDR3: TGTGCCAGCAGCTCTAGCGGGAGGGGGAATGAGCGGTTCTTC.

This clonotype was recorded a few times. The genes are TRBV12-3 or TRBV12-4 and TRBJ1-2; 9 nucleotides align to TRBD1. With V trimmed by 5 bases and J by 4 bases, 5 bases remained unmatched. The CDR3 has 14 residues. In DNA, the CDR3 is TGTGCCAGCAGTCTGGACAGGGGAGTCTATGGCTACACCTTC. Translated, it gives CASSLDRGVYGYTF.

A few counts support this clonotype. V and J are TRBV5-1 and TRBJ2-7, with D possibly called TRBD1 or TRBD2 (6 bases each). This CDR3 spans 17 amino acids. Germline CDR1 SGHRS, CDR2 YFSETQ. Deletions cut 5 bases from V and 3 bases from J, with 24 bases between. CDR3 region: CASRAWGAGNRLYEQYF. CDR3 DNA: TGCGCCAGCAGAGCTTGGGGGGCAGGGAATCGTCTCTACGAGCAGTACTTC.

The V call is TRBV5-6, the J call TRBJ1-2; no reliable D call. Germline CDR1 is SGHDT and CDR2 is YYEEEE. The CDR3 sequence is 15 residues long. Deletions cut 0 bases from V and 4 bases from J, with 13 bases between. CDR3 bases: TGTGCCAGCAGCTTGGCCGTCAGGTGGGCCTATGGCTACACCTTC. Translation: CASSLAVRWAYGYTF.

About this clonotype: One end of the junction does not line up with germline, which may come from a read error. The rearrangement uses TRBV11-2 and TRBJ2-1; no clear D. The CDR3 has 15 amino acids. CDR1 is SGHAT, CDR2 FQNNGV, per germline. CDR3 sequence: CAGSLGRSSYNEQFF. CDR3 coding DNA: TGTGCCGGCAGCTTAGGTAGAAGCTCCTACAATGAGCAGTTCTTC.

This clonotype was found many times. CDR3: CASSLDGTGGFYEQYF. In DNA, the CDR3 is TGTGCCAGCAGCTTAGATGGGACAGGGGGCTTCTACGAGCAGTACTTC. The genes are TRBV11-2 and TRBJ2-7, with 12 bases aligning to TRBD1. Germline loops: CDR1 SGHAT, CDR2 FQNNGV. The CDR3 length is 16 residues. V trimming: 0 bases; J trimming: 3 bases; junction bases outside the gene matches: 3.

In this sample, this clonotype turned up many times. The CDR3 sequence is CSVSSDTQYF. The CDR3 DNA sequence: TGCAGCGTTAGCTCAGATACGCAGTATTTT. The chain couples TRBV29-1 to TRBJ2-3; unclear D gene. The ends were cut back, 5 bases at V and 4 bases at J, with 4 bases in the middle. The length of the CDR3 is 10 residues. Looked up from germline, CDR1 is SQVTM and CDR2 is ANQGSEA.

This clonotype was observed a single time. The missing conserved phenylalanine or tryptophan at the end of this CDR3 makes a read error likely. The chain is built from TRBV28 and TRBJ2-7; 10 bases agree with TRBD2. The CDR3 totals 14 residues. Trimming took 7 bases from V and 9 from J; bases not matched to a gene: 12. Germline V gene lookup returns CDR1 MDHEN and CDR2 SYDVKM. CDR3 DNA sequence: TGTGCCAGCACCTCCGGGGTAGCGGGAGGACTGCAGTACTCC. As protein: CASTSGVAGGLQYS.

This clonotype was counted a single time. No conserved phenylalanine or tryptophan ends this CDR3, so it is likely a read error. This chain links TRBV6-5 with TRBJ1-6, with 7 bases aligning to TRBD1. This CDR3 comprises 15 residues. Germline loops: CDR1 MNHEY, CDR2 SVGAGI. The CDR3 DNA is TGTACCAGCAGTTACACAACAGGGGACAATCCACCCCTCCACTTG. Residues: CTSSYTTGDNPPLHL.

This clonotype turned up a few times. The chain employs TRBV10-2 and TRBJ1-6, with D tentatively TRBD1 (5 bases). Germline CDR1 and CDR2: WSHSY and SAAADI. The CDR3 is made up of 14 amino acids. The germline V and J ends were trimmed by 0 bases and 7 bases, with 7 bases remaining between them. The CDR3 loop reads CASSESGENSPLHF. As DNA, the CDR3 is TGCGCCAGCAGTGAGTCAGGGGAGAATTCACCCCTCCACTTT.

Remarks on this clonotype: At one end the junction does not follow the germline gene, possibly because of a read error. The chain links TRBV30 to TRBJ1-1; D is uncertain. Germline values: CDR1 GTSNPN, CDR2 SVGIG (reference sequence). The CDR3 covers 14 residues. The CDR3 loop is CAWSPPGGNTESFF. The DNA of the CDR3 is TGTGCCTGGAGTCCCCCTGGAGGGAACACTGAATCTTTCTTT.

The rearrangement uses TRBV6-5 and TRBJ2-6; 9 bases fit TRBD1. Per germline, CDR1 MNHEY and CDR2 SVGAGI. The J segment lost 2 bases and the V segment lost 6 bases, leaving 5 bases of the junction unmatched. The CDR3 length is 16 residues. The CDR3 bases are TGTGCCAGCAGACGGACAGGGGAGACTGGGGCCAACGTCCTGACTTTC. It yields the protein CASRRTGETGANVLTF.

This clonotype was counted between two and nine times. The rearrangement links TRBV10-2 to TRBJ2-7; D call uncertain. CDR1 is WSHSY, CDR2 SAAADI, per germline. The CDR3 consists of 11 residues. V was pared by 0 bases and J by 3 bases, with 0 bases between. The CDR3 sequence: CASSESYEQYF. As DNA, the CDR3 is TGCGCCAGCAGTGAGTCCTACGAGCAGTACTTC.